These 24 T cell receptor beta chains were all obtained from the same sample, sequenced in a study of blood T cell repertoires in COVID-19. Libraries were prepared by immunoSEQ multiplex PCR; TCRdb keeps only in-frame clonotypes and omits some of them. Of approximately 220,000 clones in the sample, more than 80% were seen once. Sequencing was done on a sample of PBMCs or T cells enriched from blood (not recorded which). The receptors were sampled from a woman under 30 in a cohort exposed to, infected with or recovered from COVID-19 (not recorded which).

This rearrangement joins TRBV7-2 to TRBJ1-6; D might be TRBD1 (6 bases). V was trimmed by 5 bases and J by 0 bases, leaving 8 bases between them. Germline values: CDR1 SGHTA, CDR2 FQGNSA. The CDR3 is 15 residues long. CDR3 in DNA: TGTGCCAGCAGCAAAGGGGGCTCCTATAATTCACCCCTCCACTTT. Its translation: CASSKGGSYNSPLHF.

V usage is TRBV5-1 and J usage is TRBJ2-5; D is uncertain. The V end lost 1 base, the J end lost 4 bases, and 11 bases lay between the germline ends. The length of the CDR3 is 14 residues. The V gene's germline CDR1 is SGHRS and CDR2 YFSETQ. The DNA of the CDR3 is TGCGCCAGCAGCTTGACGAGGATTCGAGAGACCCAGTACTTC. Residues: CASSLTRIRETQYF.

This clone was seen a single time. This chain joins TRBV2 and TRBJ1-6; D gene unclear. The V gene lost 2 bases and the J gene lost 8 bases, with 10 bases spanning the gap. Germline CDR1 and CDR2: SNHLY and FYNNEI. This CDR3 has 14 residues. The CDR3 coding sequence is TGTGCCAGCAGTGAAACAAGTAGCTATTCACCCCTCCACTTT. Its protein product is CASSETSSYSPLHF.

The chain couples TRBV28 to TRBJ2-3; tentatively, D is TRBD2 (6 bases). This CDR3 region has 12 residues. Looked up from germline, CDR1 is MDHEN and CDR2 is SYDVKM. V was shortened by 7 bases and J by 5 bases, with 10 bases between the two germline ends. The CDR3 DNA follows: TGTGCCAGCAATATGGGGGGAGATACGCAGTATTTT. Translating it yields CASNMGGDTQYF.

V and J are TRBV5-6 and TRBJ1-4; 7 nucleotides agree with TRBD1. The CDR3 extends over 17 amino acids. J gave up 11 bases and V 3 bases, and 19 bases lay outside the gene matches. Germline CDR1 SGHDT, CDR2 YYEEEE. CDR3 DNA sequence: TGTGCCAGCAGCTCGATATCCGGGACAGCGATAATGAGGAAACTGTTTTTT. It encodes CASSSISGTAIMRKLFF.

The chain carries TRBV3-1 (or the pseudogene TRBV3-2) and TRBJ1-5; 8 nucleotides align to TRBD1. This CDR3 region has 15 residues. V shed 2 bases, J shed 5 bases, and the junction held 5 bases outside the gene matches. Germline assignment: CDR1 LGHDT and CDR2 YNNKEL (reference sequence). CDR3 amino acids: CASSQNRGEYQPQHF. The CDR3 DNA is TGTGCCAGCAGCCAAAACAGGGGGGAATATCAGCCCCAGCATTTT.

V is TRBV18 and J is TRBJ2-1; 14 nucleotides agree with TRBD2. The CDR3 has 20 amino acids. Germline V gene sequence: CDR1 KGHSH, CDR2 LQKENI. The V and J ends lost 3 bases and 5 bases, in that order; junction bases with no gene match: 15. This CDR3 is CASSPGLAGGKVLRDNEQFF. CDR3 in DNA: TGTGCCAGCTCACCCGGACTAGCGGGAGGCAAGGTCCTGCGCGACAATGAGCAGTTCTTC.

V usage is TRBV5-1 and J usage is TRBJ2-3; possibly TRBD2 for D (5 bases). The V and J ends lost 0 bases and 8 bases respectively, with 13 bases between them. Germline CDR1 reads SGHRS; CDR2 reads YFSETQ. CDR3 size: 14 residues. The DNA of the CDR3 is TGCGCCAGCAGCTTGGTCGAGGAGGCTTTTACGCAGTATTTT. It translates to CASSLVEEAFTQYF.

The rearrangement links TRBV13 to TRBJ2-1; unclear D gene. The CDR3 totals 12 residues. The germline CDR1 and CDR2 sequences are PRHDT and FYEKMQ (reference sequence). V gave up 6 bases and J gave up 4 bases, with 7 bases separating them. CDR3 region: CASRRLYNEQFF. In DNA form, the CDR3 reads TGTGCCAGCAGACGACTGTACAATGAGCAGTTCTTC.

The V gene is TRBV14, the J gene TRBJ2-3; TRBD1 might be the D (5 bases). V shed 4 bases and J shed 1 base, with 15 bases lying between them. The CDR3 runs to 16 residues. The germline V gene has CDR1 SGHDN and CDR2 FVKESK. The CDR3 is CASSRPTVLGTDTQYF. CDR3 DNA: TGTGCCAGCAGCCGACCGACAGTATTGGGCACAGATACGCAGTATTTT.

V gene TRBV5-1 combines with J gene TRBJ2-5; D is uncertain. The V end was cut by 4 bases, the J end by 2 bases, with 9 bases between. The CDR3 has 13 residues. Germline V gene data show CDR1 as SGHRS and CDR2 as YFSETQ. CDR3 nucleotide sequence: TGCGCCAGCAGCGCAGGCCCTCAAGAGACCCAGTACTTC. Residues: CASSAGPQETQYF.

The chain recombines TRBV6-5 with TRBJ2-1; 7 bases match TRBD2. After removal of 2 bases from V and 7 bases from J, the junction contained 5 bases not matched to a gene. Germline CDR1 MNHEY, CDR2 SVGAGI. This CDR3 comprises 14 residues. In DNA form, the CDR3 reads TGTGCCAGCAGTTACGGGGGAGGGGATAATGAGCAGTTCTTC. Amino acids: CASSYGGGDNEQFF.

The sample holds one count of this clone. The chain carries TRBV6-1 and TRBJ2-7; 9 nucleotides align to TRBD1. Germline V gene sequence: CDR1 MNHNS, CDR2 SASEGT. The J segment lost 2 bases and the V segment lost 4 bases, leaving 9 bases of the junction unmatched. The length of the CDR3 is 16 residues. CDR3 DNA: TGTGCCAGCAGTGGACTTATGACAGGGGGGACCTACGAGCAGTACTTC. Its protein product is CASSGLMTGGTYEQYF.

V and J are TRBV11-3 and TRBJ1-2, with a tentative D call TRBD1 (6 bases). V gave up 5 bases and J gave up 0 bases, with 19 bases separating them. The CDR3 has 17 amino acids. CDR1 and CDR2 (germline): SGHNT, YENEEA. The CDR3 sequence is CASSTRDNPSPNYGYTF. The CDR3 DNA reads TGTGCCAGCAGCACCCGGGACAATCCCTCACCTAACTATGGCTACACCTTC.

The chain has TRBV6-2 or TRBV6-3 and TRBJ2-2; D is undetermined. The CDR3 has 11 residues. V was clipped by 5 bases and J by 10 bases, with 8 bases between them. From germline, CDR1 is MNHEY and CDR2 SVGEGT. The CDR3 is CASSPRKELFF. The CDR3 nucleotides read TGTGCCAGCAGTCCCCGTAAGGAGCTGTTTTTT.

CDR3 amino acids: CASTFTGQGVSPLHF. The CDR3 coding sequence is TGTGCCAGCACCTTCACAGGACAGGGAGTTTCACCCCTCCACTTT. The chain recombines TRBV19 with TRBJ1-6, with 8 positions matching TRBD1. Germline CDR1 is LNHDA and CDR2 is SQIVND (reference sequence). The CDR3 totals 15 residues. V gave up 9 bases and J gave up 9 bases; unmatched junction bases: 13.

This clone was picked up one time. The sample holds other DNA sequences that translate to the same CDR3. The chain couples TRBV7-9 to TRBJ2-1; possible D gene TRBD2, 6 bases. Germline-derived CDR1 and CDR2 are SEHNR and FQNEAQ (reference sequence). The ends were cut back, 3 bases at V and 2 bases at J, with 8 bases in the middle. The CDR3 sequence is 14 residues long. The CDR3 DNA reads TGTGCCAGCAGCTTCGGCGGGGCCTACAATGAGCAGTTCTTC. This translates into CASSFGGAYNEQFF.

CDR3 residues: CSVGQGRTGELFF. The CDR3 DNA is TGCAGCGTCGGACAGGGACGCACCGGGGAGCTGTTTTTT. The chain employs TRBV29-1 and TRBJ2-2, with 8 bases aligning to TRBD1. The CDR3 has 13 residues. The germline gives CDR1 SQVTM, CDR2 ANQGSEA. Trimming cost V 6 bases and J 4 bases; bases outside gene matches: 4.

V and J are TRBV5-1 and TRBJ2-5; 8 nucleotides align to TRBD2. The CDR3 contains 16 residues. Germline CDR1 is SGHRS and CDR2 is YFSETQ. J was trimmed by 4 bases and V by 5 bases; bases with no gene match: 13. The CDR3 DNA is TGCGCCAGCAGTTGGGGAAGCGGGGGAGAGGGAGAGACCCAGTACTTC. This codes for CASSWGSGGEGETQYF. The full variable domain, with the rest looked up from reference TRBV5-1 and TRBJ2-5, is KAGVTQTPRYLIKTRGQQVTLSCSPISGHRSVSWYQQTPGQGLQFLFEYFSETQRNKGNFPGRFSGRQFSNSRSEMNVSTLELGDSALYLCASSWGSGGEGETQYFGPGTRLLVL.

This clone showed up just once. The genes are TRBV5-1 and TRBJ1-1, with D tentatively TRBD1 (5 bases). V dropped 4 bases and J dropped 1 base, with 17 bases sitting between them. The CDR3 extends over 16 amino acids. CDR1 is SGHRS and CDR2 is YFSETQ in the germline V gene. The CDR3 sequence is CASSLPERGRNTEAFF. CDR3 bases: TGCGCCAGCAGCCTCCCCGAGCGGGGCAGGAACACTGAAGCTTTCTTT.

CDR3 residues: CASSFGGGAGDNEQFF. CDR3 bases: TGTGCCAGCAGTTTCGGAGGGGGGGCTGGGGACAATGAGCAGTTCTTC. The genes are TRBV28 and TRBJ2-1; a possible D gene is TRBD2 (7 bases). CDR1 is MDHEN and CDR2 is SYDVKM in the germline V gene. This CDR3 spans 16 amino acids. The V gene lost 3 bases and the J gene lost 5 bases, with 17 bases spanning the gap.

A few counts support this clone. CDR3 DNA sequence: TGTGCCAGCAGCATTGACAGGAACTATGGCTACACCTTC. It encodes CASSIDRNYGYTF. The chain has TRBV7-8 and TRBJ1-2; D may be TRBD1 (6 bases). The CDR3 sequence is 13 residues long. V lost 5 bases, J lost 2 bases, and 9 bases lay in between. Germline lookup yields CDR1 SGHVS and CDR2 FQNEAQ. The full variable domain, completed using reference TRBV7-8 and TRBJ1-2, is GAGVSQSPRYKVAKRGQDVALRCDPISGHVSLFWYQQALGQGPEFLTYFQNEAQLDKSGLPSDRFFAERPEGSVSTLKIQRTQQEDSAVYLCASSIDRNYGYTFGSGTRLTVV.

This clone was seen once. The chain recombines TRBV6-5 with TRBJ1-5, with TRBD1 matching 10 bases. Germline trimming cut 4 bases from V and 6 bases from J; bases unmatched to any gene: 3. The germline CDR1 and CDR2 sequences are MNHEY and SVGAGI. This CDR3 has 14 residues. DNA of the CDR3: TGTGCCAGCAGTTTCGGACAGGGGGGTCAGCCCCAGCATTTT. This encodes CASSFGQGGQPQHF.

This sequence joins TRBV6-5 and TRBJ2-2, with a tentative D call TRBD2 (7 bases). Germline V CDR1 and CDR2: MNHEY, SVGAGI. The CDR3 spans 14 residues. The V end lost 8 bases, the J end lost 4 bases, and 14 bases lay between the germline ends. The CDR3 protein is CASGGAGVTGELFF. In DNA, the CDR3 is TGTGCCAGCGGGGGGGCAGGGGTCACCGGGGAGCTGTTTTTT.